The 9 T cell receptor beta chains presented below share a single source sample, sequenced in a study of T cells in Graves' hyperthyroidism and ophthalmopathy. Amplification of TCR beta CDR3 regions was performed using RNA transcripts as template. A first-round RT-PCR of the TCR CDR3 used the HTBI primer set. TCRdb passed the multiplex PCR reads through MiXCR, listing each CDR3 protein once. Of around 440,000 distinct CDR3 sequences in the sample, around 14% were seen once. Material for sequencing was blood. Every receptor here comes from a woman aged 18-30 years with Graves' hyperthyroidism.

The chain employs TRBV5-6 and TRBJ1-5; TRBD1 matches at 7 bases. V shed 1 base and J 2 bases; nucleotides not matched to a gene: 6. CDR3 length: 16 residues. Germline values: CDR1 SGHDT, CDR2 YYEEEE. The CDR3 loop reads CASSLKAGGGNQPQHF. Here the CDR3 DNA reads TGTGCCAGCAGCTTGAAGGCAGGGGGAGGCAATCAGCCCCAGCATTTT.

This clonotype was picked up a small number of times. V gene TRBV29-1 combines with J gene TRBJ2-7; TRBD1 matches 10 bases. The CDR3 has 12 residues. Germline V lookup: CDR1 SQVTM, CDR2 ANQGSEA. The V segment lost 6 bases and the J segment 2 bases; nucleotides outside the gene matches: 1. CDR3 nucleotides: TGCAGCGTCGGACAGGGGGCCTACGAGCAGTACTTC. Translating it yields CSVGQGAYEQYF.

This clonotype was observed a handful of times. The chain links TRBV6-1 to TRBJ2-5; D perhaps matches TRBD2 (5 bases). The CDR3 is 12 residues long. CDR1 is MNHNS, CDR2 SASEGT, per germline. Deletions cut 3 bases from V and 3 bases from J, with 5 bases between. CDR3 sequence: CASSDGEETQYF. CDR3 bases: TGTGCCAGCAGTGACGGGGAAGAGACCCAGTACTTC.

This clonotype was picked up a small number of times. The chain employs TRBV29-1 and TRBJ2-1; D tentatively fits TRBD1 or TRBD2 (5 bases each). This CDR3 contains 15 residues. Germline CDR1 reads SQVTM; CDR2 reads ANQGSEA. V was trimmed by 2 bases and J by 7 bases, leaving 18 bases between them. The CDR3 DNA reads as TGCAGCGTTGAACCTAAGGGACCCCCTTTGAATGAGCAGTTCTTC. This encodes CSVEPKGPPLNEQFF.

J is TRBJ2-3 and V is TRBV27; D is undetermined. The ends were cut back, 2 bases at V and 1 base at J, with 7 bases in the middle. Germline V gives CDR1 MNHEY, CDR2 SMNVEV (reference sequence). The CDR3 spans 14 residues. CDR3 loop: CASSLVPGTDTQYF. DNA for the CDR3: TGTGCCAGCAGTTTAGTCCCAGGCACAGATACGCAGTATTTT.

This clonotype was observed many times. The V gene is TRBV20-1, the J gene TRBJ1-5; 8 bases are shared with TRBD1. V lost 3 bases to trimming and J lost 3 bases; unmatched junction nucleotides: 7. CDR1 and CDR2 (germline): DFQATT, SNEGSKA (reference sequence). The length of the CDR3 is 15 residues. This CDR3 is CSARFTDRVNQPQHF. CDR3 bases: TGCAGTGCTAGGTTCACGGACAGGGTCAATCAGCCCCAGCATTTT.

This clonotype was seen repeatedly, ten times or more. This chain connects TRBV9 to TRBJ1-2; the D is unclear. Trimming pared 3 bases from V and 5 bases from J, leaving 14 bases between. Germline V gene data show CDR1 as SGDLS and CDR2 as YYNGEE. The CDR3 is made up of 14 amino acids. The CDR3 nucleotides are TGTGCCAGCAGCGCCGGACCGGGCGTATATGGCTACACCTTC. Its protein product is CASSAGPGVYGYTF. Full variable domain (missing parts from reference TRBV9 and TRBJ1-2): DSGVTQTPKHLITATGQRVTLRCSPRSGDLSVYWYQQSLDQGLQFLIQYYNGEERAKGNILERFSAQQFPDLHSELNLSSLELGDSALYFCASSAGPGVYGYTFGSGTRLTVV.

In its sample, this clonotype was seen many times. The gene calls are TRBV2 and TRBJ2-1; 8 nucleotides line up with TRBD2. Per the germline V gene, CDR1 is SNHLY and CDR2 is FYNNEI. V was pared by 7 bases and J by 2 bases, with 13 bases of the junction left unmatched. The CDR3 contains 17 residues. The CDR3, as DNA: TGTGCCAGCAAGCAAACCGGGACTAGTTTCCCCTACAATGAGCAGTTCTTC. The encoded protein is CASKQTGTSFPYNEQFF.

Comments on this clonotype: No conserved phenylalanine or tryptophan is present at the end of the CDR3, so a read error is the likely explanation. This chain links TRBV5-1 with TRBJ1-2; no reliable D call. V was cut by 0 bases and J by 8 bases, with 14 bases left in between. This CDR3 region has 14 residues. The V gene's germline CDR1 is SGHRS and CDR2 YFSETQ. CDR3 nucleotides: TGCGCCAGCAGCTTGGGGCCGGCGGATCCGGGCTACACCCTC. It is translated as CASSLGPADPGYTL.